Listed here is a single T cell receptor (beta chain). The length of the CDR3 is 15 residues. CDR1 and CDR2 (germline): SGDLS, YYNGEE. V lost 0 bases, J lost 3 bases, and 12 bases lay in between. The data derive from a study of blood T cell repertoires in COVID-19. Looking at the study overall: PBMCs, B-cell-depleted T cells, or T cells provided the cDNA or gDNA that made up the material.

Source study methods: Amplifying reference gene primers gave estimates of nucleated cell counts. The table came from immunoSEQ multiplex PCR; TCRdb's copy has only in-frame clones and leaves some out. V, J and clone size reflect that table, while D and trimming were determined from the DNA. The table includes about 280,000 clones, 86% detected once. This TCR came from a woman in her 30s who had recovered from COVID-19. This chain connects TRBV9 to TRBJ2-5; a possible D gene is TRBD1 (6 bases). The material sequenced was peripheral blood. The CDR3 DNA follows: TGTGCCAGCAGCGTAGGAGTCCGGACAGAAGAGACCCAGTACTTC. This translates into CASSVGVRTEETQYF.